A single sample gave rise to the 22 T cell receptor beta chains below, sequenced in a study of shared clonotypes between healthy human individuals. Some clones are missing from TCRdb's copy, which holds only in-frame ones; the method was immunoSEQ multiplex PCR. Of about 2.3 million clones in the sample, 85% to 95% were seen once. The sequenced sample consisted of naive CD4+ T cells from PBMCs. Subset in this sample: CD45RA+ positively selected. The receptors were sampled from a man between 18 and 35 years old in good health. Some clones in this sample may be carry-over from other donors' samples.

A note on this clone: Additional DNA sequences in this sample encode the identical CDR3. The V and J genes are TRBV27 and TRBJ2-5; D gene ambiguous. CDR3 length equals 12 residues. V was trimmed by 6 bases and J by 2 bases, leaving 7 bases between them. The germline V gene encodes CDR1 MNHEY and CDR2 SMNVEV (reference sequence). DNA of the CDR3: TGTGCCAGCAGCCGACCTCAAGAGACCCAGTACTTC. The encoded protein is CASSRPQETQYF.

This clone was seen only once. The chain joins TRBV30 to TRBJ1-5, with a possible D match to TRBD1 (5 bases). Germline V CDR1 and CDR2: GTSNPN, SVGIG (reference sequence). Trimming stripped 5 bases from V and 6 bases from J, with 20 bases between. The CDR3 contains 15 residues. CDR3 protein: CAWGPGWAGSQPQHF. Here the CDR3 DNA reads TGTGCCTGGGGCCCCGGGTGGGCAGGGAGTCAGCCCCAGCATTTT. Using reference TRBV30 and TRBJ1-5 for the parts outside the CDR3, the full variable domain is SQTIHQWPATLVQPVGSPLSLECTVEGTSNPNLYWYRQAAGRGLQLLFYSVGIGQISSEVPQNLSASRPQDRQFILSSKKLLLSDSGFYLCAWGPGWAGSQPQHFGDGTRLSIL.

The chain has TRBV11-2 and TRBJ2-1; 7 bases line up with TRBD1. The CDR3 has 13 amino acids. The germline V gene encodes CDR1 SGHAT and CDR2 FQNNGV. V dropped 4 bases and J dropped 5; count of bases not matched to a gene: 2. The CDR3: CASSWGQNNEQFF. CDR3 in DNA: TGTGCCAGCAGCTGGGGACAGAACAATGAGCAGTTCTTC.

The genes are TRBV19 and TRBJ2-5, with 8 positions matching TRBD2. V trimming: 4 bases; J trimming: 1 base; junction bases outside the gene matches: 8. Germline-derived CDR1 and CDR2 are LNHDA and SQIVND (reference sequence). The CDR3 has 16 amino acids. This chain's CDR3 is CASSRRVRGGQETQYF. Written as DNA, the CDR3 is TGTGCCAGTAGTAGGAGGGTACGGGGGGGCCAAGAGACCCAGTACTTC.

The J gene is TRBJ2-7, the V gene TRBV2; possibly TRBD2 for D (7 bases). The CDR3 is 13 residues long. Per germline, CDR1 SNHLY and CDR2 FYNNEI. The V end was cut by 7 bases, the J end by 6 bases, with 16 bases between. CDR3: CASTWGGDGEQYF. CDR3 sequence (DNA): TGTGCCAGCACTTGGGGGGGCGACGGCGAGCAGTACTTC.

J is TRBJ2-1 and V is TRBV11-3; no definite D call. Germline V gene sequence: CDR1 SGHNT, CDR2 YENEEA. The V end was cut by 3 bases, the J end by 5 bases, with 8 bases between. CDR3 length: 13 amino acids. The CDR3 loop reads CASSFSGNNEQFF. Here the CDR3 DNA reads TGTGCCAGCAGCTTCTCAGGTAACAATGAGCAGTTCTTC.

The J gene is TRBJ2-1, the V gene TRBV25-1; D gene unclear. CDR1 MGHDK and CDR2 SYGVNS come from the germline V gene. This CDR3 has 16 amino acids. V was trimmed by 4 bases and J by 1 base, leaving 14 bases between them. CDR3: CASSGRLGSSYNEQFF. The CDR3 DNA reads as TGTGCCAGCAGTGGAAGACTGGGGTCATCCTACAATGAGCAGTTCTTC.

In the case of this clone: The junction differs from germline at one of its ends, possibly a read error. Other DNA sequences from this sample encode an identical CDR3 as well. The J gene is TRBJ1-5, the V gene TRBV30; D is possibly TRBD1 (6 bases). In germline, CDR1 is GTSNPN, CDR2 SVGIG (reference sequence). The CDR3 consists of 13 residues. The CDR3 bases are TGTGCCTGGACCCTAGGGGGTAATCAGCCTCAGCATTTT. It encodes CAWTLGGNQPQHF. The whole variable domain, filled in from reference TRBV30 and TRBJ1-5, reads SQTIHQWPATLVQPVGSPLSLECTVEGTSNPNLYWYRQAAGRGLQLLFYSVGIGQISSEVPQNLSASRPQDRQFILSSKKLLLSDSGFYLCAWTLGGNQPQHFGDGTRLSIL.

This chain links TRBV19 with TRBJ2-1, with a tentative D call TRBD2 (5 bases). The germline V gene has CDR1 LNHDA and CDR2 SQIVND (reference sequence). The CDR3 is made up of 13 amino acids. V was clipped by 5 bases and J by 9 bases, with 14 bases between them. CDR3 protein: CASSEGRKGEQFF. The CDR3 nucleotides are TGTGCCAGTAGTGAAGGGAGAAAGGGTGAGCAGTTCTTC.

The chain joins TRBV5-1 to TRBJ2-7; 10 nucleotides match TRBD1. The CDR3 loop spans 15 amino acids. V lost 4 bases and J lost 0; bases outside the gene matches: 4. Germline CDR1 reads SGHRS; CDR2 reads YFSETQ. Written as DNA, the CDR3 is TGCGCCAGCAGCCCGGACAGGGGGGCCTCCTACGAGCAGTACTTC. This sequence encodes CASSPDRGASYEQYF. The full variable domain, rest sourced from reference TRBV5-1 and TRBJ2-7, is KAGVTQTPRYLIKTRGQQVTLSCSPISGHRSVSWYQQTPGQGLQFLFEYFSETQRNKGNFPGRFSGRQFSNSRSEMNVSTLELGDSALYLCASSPDRGASYEQYFGPGTRLTVT.

This clone was recorded a few times. The chain combines TRBV29-1 with TRBJ1-1; unclear D gene. CDR1 SQVTM and CDR2 ANQGSEA come from the germline V gene. Trimming cost V 8 bases and J 7 bases, with 14 bases left between them. This CDR3 region has 11 residues. Here the CDR3 reads CSPLLGGEAFF. The CDR3 DNA reads as TGCAGCCCCCTTTTAGGTGGTGAAGCTTTCTTT.

The chain has TRBV6-1 and TRBJ1-1; D not certain. This CDR3 is 14 amino acids long. V lost 8 bases and J 0 bases, leaving 13 bases between the germline ends. In germline, CDR1 is MNHNS, CDR2 SASEGT. CDR3 region: CASPRENMNTEAFF. Written as DNA, the CDR3 is TGTGCCAGCCCGAGGGAGAACATGAACACTGAAGCTTTCTTT.

The rearrangement joins TRBV7-9 to TRBJ2-3; perhaps TRBD2 as D (6 bases). The ends were cut back, 3 bases at V and 3 bases at J, with 13 bases in the middle. CDR1 SEHNR and CDR2 FQNEAQ come from the germline V gene (reference sequence). The CDR3 covers 15 residues. This CDR3 reads CASSFIGSGTDTQYF. The CDR3 DNA follows: TGTGCCAGCAGCTTTATCGGGAGTGGGACAGATACGCAGTATTTT.

The gene calls are TRBV11-3 and TRBJ2-1; 10 bases fit TRBD2. The CDR3 consists of 16 residues. With 1 base clipped from V and 5 bases from J, the junction kept 5 bases outside the gene matches. The germline V gene has CDR1 SGHNT and CDR2 YENEEA. In DNA, the CDR3 is TGTGCCAGCAGCTTAGCCGGGACTAGCGCCAACAATGAGCAGTTCTTC. It yields the protein CASSLAGTSANNEQFF.

V gene TRBV6-5 combines with J gene TRBJ1-3; unclear D gene. CDR3 length: 15 residues. Germline CDR1 MNHEY, CDR2 SVGAGI. Between the trimmed V and J ends, which lost 4 bases and 2 bases, there was a span of 12 bases. The CDR3 region has the DNA TGTGCCAGCAGTTTGGGGATTCAAGCTGGAAACACCATATATTTT. Its protein product is CASSLGIQAGNTIYF.

The chain carries TRBV28 and TRBJ1-1; 7 positions agree with TRBD1. The CDR3 runs 14 residues. After removal of 4 bases from V and 3 bases from J, the junction contained 5 bases not matched to a gene. Germline V lookup: CDR1 MDHEN, CDR2 SYDVKM. This chain's CDR3 is CASSSGDRYTEAFF. The CDR3, as DNA: TGTGCCAGCAGTTCGGGGGACAGATACACTGAAGCTTTCTTT.

This sequence joins TRBV5-1 and TRBJ2-7, with 8 bases that match TRBD2. Germline CDR1 and CDR2: SGHRS and YFSETQ. The ends lost 4 bases at V and 6 bases at J; junction bases unmatched: 6. The CDR3 loop spans 13 amino acids. This CDR3 reads CASSPGLAPEQYF. DNA for the CDR3: TGCGCCAGCAGCCCCGGACTAGCACCCGAGCAGTACTTC.

The chain couples TRBV28 to TRBJ2-7; no clear D. V dropped 6 bases and J dropped 0 bases, with 15 bases sitting between them. Germline CDR1 and CDR2: MDHEN and SYDVKM. There are 15 residues in the CDR3. As DNA, the CDR3 is TGTGCCAGCAGCGCCCCCCGTCCTAACTCCTACGAGCAGTACTTC. Amino acids: CASSAPRPNSYEQYF.

This clone was seen only a few times. This rearrangement joins TRBV18 to TRBJ2-7, with unresolved D. The germline gives CDR1 KGHSH, CDR2 LQKENI. Trimming left V 2 bases short and J 2 bases short, with 7 bases between. The CDR3 has 13 residues. CDR3: CASSPNGPYEQYF. Written as DNA, the CDR3 is TGTGCCAGCTCACCAAACGGACCCTACGAGCAGTACTTC.

The rearrangement joins TRBV14 to TRBJ1-1; 7 bases map to TRBD1. CDR3 length: 14 residues. CDR1 is SGHDN and CDR2 is FVKESK in the germline V gene. The V and J ends lost 4 bases and 1 base, in that order; junction bases with no gene match: 3. The DNA for the CDR3 is TGTGCCAGCAGCCGGACAGGACCGAACACTGAAGCTTTCTTT. Protein sequence: CASSRTGPNTEAFF.

The rearrangement links TRBV30 to TRBJ2-7; the match to TRBD2 covers 11 bases. V trimming: 0 bases; J trimming: 6 bases; junction bases outside the gene matches: 7. CDR3 length: 15 amino acids. CDR1 and CDR2 from the germline V gene are GTSNPN and SVGIG (reference sequence). CDR3 sequence: CAWSVHLAGGGEQYF. CDR3 sequence (DNA): TGTGCCTGGAGTGTACATCTAGCGGGAGGCGGCGAGCAGTACTTC.

The V and J genes are TRBV5-4 and TRBJ1-1, with D perhaps TRBD1 (5 bases). The V gene's germline CDR1 is SGHNT and CDR2 YYREEE (reference sequence). The V gene lost 3 bases and the J gene lost 4 bases, with 10 bases spanning the gap. The CDR3 contains 13 residues. This CDR3 reads CASSSDTGTEAFF. Written as DNA, the CDR3 is TGTGCCAGCAGCTCGGACACGGGCACTGAAGCTTTCTTT.